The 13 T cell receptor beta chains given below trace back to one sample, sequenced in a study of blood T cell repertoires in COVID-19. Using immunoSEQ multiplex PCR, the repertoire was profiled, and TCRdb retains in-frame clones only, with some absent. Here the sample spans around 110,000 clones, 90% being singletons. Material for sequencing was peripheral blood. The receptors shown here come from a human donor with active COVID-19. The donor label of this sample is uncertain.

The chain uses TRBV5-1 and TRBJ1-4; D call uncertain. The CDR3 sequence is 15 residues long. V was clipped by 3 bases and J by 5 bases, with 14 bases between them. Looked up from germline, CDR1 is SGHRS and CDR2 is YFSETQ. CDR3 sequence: CASSSGVGSNEKLFF. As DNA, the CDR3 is TGCGCCAGCAGCTCCGGCGTGGGCTCGAATGAAAAACTGTTTTTT.

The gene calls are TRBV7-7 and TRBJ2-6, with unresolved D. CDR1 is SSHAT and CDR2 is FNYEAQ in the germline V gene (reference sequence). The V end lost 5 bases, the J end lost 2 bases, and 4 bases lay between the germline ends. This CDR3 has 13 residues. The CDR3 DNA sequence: TGTGCCAGCAGCCCCGCTGGGGCCAACGTCCTGACTTTC. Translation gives CASSPAGANVLTF. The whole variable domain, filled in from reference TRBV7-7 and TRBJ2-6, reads GAGVSQSPRYKVTKRGQDVTLRCDPISSHATLYWYQQALGQGPEFLTYFNYEAQPDKSGLPSDRFSAERPEGSISTLTIQRTEQRDSAMYRCASSPAGANVLTFGAGSRLTVL.

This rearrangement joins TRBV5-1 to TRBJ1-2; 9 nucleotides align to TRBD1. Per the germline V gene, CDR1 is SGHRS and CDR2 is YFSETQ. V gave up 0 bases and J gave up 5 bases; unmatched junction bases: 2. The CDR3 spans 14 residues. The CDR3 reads CASSLADRGYGYTF. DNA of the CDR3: TGCGCCAGCAGCTTGGCCGACAGGGGGTATGGCTACACCTTC.

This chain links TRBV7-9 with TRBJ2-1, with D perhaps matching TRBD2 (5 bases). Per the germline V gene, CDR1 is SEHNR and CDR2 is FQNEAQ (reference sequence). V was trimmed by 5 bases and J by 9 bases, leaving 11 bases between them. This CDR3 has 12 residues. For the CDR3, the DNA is TGTGCCAGCAGCACATCTAGCCTTGAGCAGTTCTTC. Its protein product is CASSTSSLEQFF.

CDR3 region: CASSRFQRGVYEQYF. The DNA for the CDR3 is TGTGCCAGCAGCCGGTTTCAGCGGGGGGTCTACGAGCAGTACTTC. This rearrangement joins TRBV11-2 to TRBJ2-7; 9 bases are shared with TRBD2. The V gene's germline CDR1 is SGHAT and CDR2 FQNNGV. There are 15 residues in the CDR3. The V gene end was trimmed by 5 bases and the J gene end by 3 bases; junction bases not matched to a gene: 8.

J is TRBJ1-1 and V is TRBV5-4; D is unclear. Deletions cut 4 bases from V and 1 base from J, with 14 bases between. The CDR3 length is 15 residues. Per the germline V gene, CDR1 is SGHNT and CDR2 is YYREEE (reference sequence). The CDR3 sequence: CASSGAELQNTEAFF. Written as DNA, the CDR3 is TGTGCCAGCAGCGGAGCCGAGCTCCAGAACACTGAAGCTTTCTTT.

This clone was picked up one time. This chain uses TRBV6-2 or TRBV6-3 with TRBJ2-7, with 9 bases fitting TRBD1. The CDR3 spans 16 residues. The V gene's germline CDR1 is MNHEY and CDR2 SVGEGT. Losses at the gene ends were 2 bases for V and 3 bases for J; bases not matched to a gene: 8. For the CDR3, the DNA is TGTGCCAGCAGTTACCCAGGACAGGGGAGATTCTACGAGCAGTACTTC. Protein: CASSYPGQGRFYEQYF.

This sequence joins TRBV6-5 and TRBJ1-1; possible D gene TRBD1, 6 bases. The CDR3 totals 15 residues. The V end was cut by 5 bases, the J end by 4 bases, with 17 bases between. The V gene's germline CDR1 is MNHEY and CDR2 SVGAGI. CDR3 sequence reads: CASSQLGGLGTEAFF. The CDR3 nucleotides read TGTGCCAGCAGTCAATTGGGGGGGCTCGGCACTGAAGCTTTCTTT.

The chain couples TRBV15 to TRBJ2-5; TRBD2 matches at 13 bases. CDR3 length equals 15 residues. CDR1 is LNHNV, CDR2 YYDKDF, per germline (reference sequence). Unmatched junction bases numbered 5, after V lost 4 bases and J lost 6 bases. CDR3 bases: TGTGCCACCAGCATCGGACTAGCGGGGGAGAAGACCCAGTACTTC. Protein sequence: CATSIGLAGEKTQYF.

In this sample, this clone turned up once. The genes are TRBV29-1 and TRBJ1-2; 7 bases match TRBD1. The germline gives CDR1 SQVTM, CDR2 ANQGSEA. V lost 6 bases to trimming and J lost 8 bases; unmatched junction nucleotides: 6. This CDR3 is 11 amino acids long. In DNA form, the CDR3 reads TGCAGCGTATCAACAGGGGTCGGCTACACCTTC. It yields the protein CSVSTGVGYTF. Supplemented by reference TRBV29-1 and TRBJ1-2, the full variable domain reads SAVISQKPSRDICQRGTSLTIQCQVDSQVTMMFWYRQQPGQSLTLIATANQGSEATYESGFVIDKFPISRPNLTFSTLTVSNMSPEDSSIYLCSVSTGVGYTFGSGTRLTVV.

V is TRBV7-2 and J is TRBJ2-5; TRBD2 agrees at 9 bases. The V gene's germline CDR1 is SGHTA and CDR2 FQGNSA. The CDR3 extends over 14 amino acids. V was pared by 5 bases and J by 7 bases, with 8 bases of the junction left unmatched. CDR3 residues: CASSPSTSGVTQYF. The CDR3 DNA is TGTGCCAGCAGCCCCTCGACTAGCGGAGTGACCCAGTACTTC.

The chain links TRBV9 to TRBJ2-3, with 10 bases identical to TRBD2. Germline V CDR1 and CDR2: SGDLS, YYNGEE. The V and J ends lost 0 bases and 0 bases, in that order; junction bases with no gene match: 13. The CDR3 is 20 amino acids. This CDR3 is CASSVGSGGLAGTSTDTQYF. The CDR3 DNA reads TGTGCCAGCAGCGTAGGTAGCGGGGGGCTAGCGGGGACTAGCACAGATACGCAGTATTTT.

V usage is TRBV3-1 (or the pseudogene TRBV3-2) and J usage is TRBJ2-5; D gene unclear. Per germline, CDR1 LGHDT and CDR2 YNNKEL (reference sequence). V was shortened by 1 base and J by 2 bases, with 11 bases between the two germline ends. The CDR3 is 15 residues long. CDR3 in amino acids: CASSQGPGRQETQYF. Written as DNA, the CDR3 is TGTGCCAGCAGCCAAGGGCCAGGCCGACAAGAGACCCAGTACTTC.